Only a few counts were recorded for the clone carrying this TCR beta chain. Its antigen is unidentified. The data are from a study of blood T cells in healthy people across ages. Study-level results: Unknown CMV status may confound age-related changes in expanded clones. Diversity of TCR beta per million T cells declined in a roughly linear way with age.

Each sample yielded at least 6 million isolated PBMCs. The germline CDR1 and CDR2 sequences are MGHRA and YSYEKL. Trimming took off 1 base at V and 6 bases at J, with 14 bases between the two ends. The CDR3 is made up of 15 amino acids. Alongside a J-beta primer mix, a sample-barcoded 5' primer served in a second PCR lasting about 6 to 11 cycles. One entry per CDR3 protein, called by TCRdb with MiXCR from the 5' RACE reads. The sample records 800,000 or so distinct CDR3 sequences, about 47% being singletons. The clonotype originates from a man older than 75 in good health. The chain uses TRBV4-1 and TRBJ2-3, with D possibly matching TRBD1 (6 bases). Sequenced input: blood. This chain's CDR3 is CASSQGDRFTDTQYF. Here the CDR3 DNA reads TGCGCCAGCAGCCAAGGAGACAGGTTTACGGATACGCAGTATTTT.